This T cell receptor beta chain was observed in a study of low-dose radiotherapy and immunotherapy resistance in tumors (dated by TCRdb to between 2022 and 2023). For context, the study as a whole: In Cohort 1, each fraction delivered 0.5 Gy every 2 weeks, and the prescribed total PTV dose was 6.5 Gy. In Cohort 2, 1 Gy per fraction was delivered every two weeks, for a total of 13 Gy over 26 weeks. Eight patients were included in the translational analysis, namely three from the first dose cohort plus the first five from the second dose cohort. Trial participants were not randomized into treatment groups. Patients were given nivolumab as a 240 mg flat dose every two weeks and ipilimumab at 1 mg/kg every six weeks, with both drugs delivered intravenously. Aspirin 300 mg was taken orally once daily by patients for four cycles, starting on cycle 1 day 1. Cyclophosphamide 200 mg/m2 was administered intravenously every two weeks, one day before each radiation and immunotherapy administration.

According to the study, the label for this sample's time point signals: before trial treatment. The donors came from RACIN, which was a single-arm phase I dose-escalation trial that paired nivolumab and ipilimumab with aspirin, low-dose cyclophosphamide and low-dose radiotherapy. Eligible patients had advanced, TIL-negative solid tumors. Sequencing relied on an Illumina HiSeq 2500. Superscript III and a set of TRAV- and TRBV-specific primers were used to synthesize first-strand cDNA, so that both TCRalpha and TCRbeta chains were covered. TCRs were amplified with Phusion for approximately 19 PCR cycles using a constant-region primer together with the adapter attached to the V primers. Amplification of the isolated mRNA was done with the MessageAmp II aRNA Amplification Kit, which involved a roughly 17-hour in vitro transcription at 37 degrees C. The Dynabeads mRNA DIRECT Purification Kit was used to isolate the mRNA for TCR sequencing. Indexed Illumina adapters were added in a second 25-cycle Phusion PCR, and the resulting products were purified with AMPure XP beads. The original methods were these. Using custom Perl scripts, TCR sequences that encoded the same protein were pooled, out-of-frame sequences were dropped, and the abundance of each clonotype was calculated. TCR sequences supported by only a single read were excluded from analysis. The metrics used to describe the repertoires included Shannon entropy, Gini index, clonality, richness, and the frequency of TCRs shared between repertoires. In TCRdb, the public reads were trimmed at Q25 with fastp and aligned with MiXCR, with productive beta chains retained. Each record represents a unique CDR3 protein, reported with the most common genes and DNA among its rows. These V and J calls are TCRdb output, not the study's own analysis. This sample holds fewer than 90,000 distinct CDR3 sequences; less than 35% were observed only once. The top ten clones comprise over 8.5% of the sample.

Comment on this clonotype: Its antigen is still unknown. No much larger clone exists at a distance of one base, and base qualities are not known.

The TCR originated in a female donor with ovarian cancer. Sequenced material: PBMCs, taken before treatment.

DNA sequence: TGTGCCAGCATCATCAGCGGAAATCAAGAGACCCAGTACTTC. Its protein reads: CASIISGNQETQYF. The receptor chain draws on TRBV6-1 and TRBJ2-5; the D gene is perhaps TRBD2, on 5 matching bases. Per the germline V gene, MNHNS is the CDR1 and SASEGT is the CDR2. V is cut by 7 bases and J by 2 bases, and the space between the germline ends is 14 bases. Including the terminal cysteine and phenylalanine, the CDR3 comprises 14 residues. Only the CDR3 DNA stays, 42 bases, in frame from base 1.